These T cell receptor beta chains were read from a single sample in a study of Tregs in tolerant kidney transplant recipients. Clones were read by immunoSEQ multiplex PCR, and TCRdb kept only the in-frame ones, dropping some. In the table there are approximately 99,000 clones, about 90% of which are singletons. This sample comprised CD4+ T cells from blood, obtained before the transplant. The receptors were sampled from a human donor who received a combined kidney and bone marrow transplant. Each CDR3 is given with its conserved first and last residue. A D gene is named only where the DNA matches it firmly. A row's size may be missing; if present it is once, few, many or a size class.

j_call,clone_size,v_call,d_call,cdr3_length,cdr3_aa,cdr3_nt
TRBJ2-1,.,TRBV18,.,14,CASFGARTLNEQFF,TGTGCCAGCTTCGGAGCGAGAACCCTCAATGAGCAGTTCTTC
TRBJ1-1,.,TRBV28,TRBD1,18,CASSPGGGGLLLNTEAFF,TGTGCCAGCAGTCCCGGCGGAGGGGGCTTACTCTTGAACACTGAAGCTTTCTTT
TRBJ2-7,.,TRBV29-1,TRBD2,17,CSVEISPWASGTTEQYF,TGCAGCGTTGAAATCTCTCCCTGGGCTAGCGGGACGACCGAGCAGTACTTC
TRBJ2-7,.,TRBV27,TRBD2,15,CASSSPRSGDYEQYF,TGTGCCAGCAGTTCCCCGAGGAGCGGGGACTACGAGCAGTACTTC
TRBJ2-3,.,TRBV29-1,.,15,CSVEDRRVYTDTQYF,TGCAGCGTTGAAGATCGACGGGTATACACAGATACGCAGTATTTT
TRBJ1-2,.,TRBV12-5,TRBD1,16,CASGRTGQKNNYGYTF,TGTGCTAGTGGGCGGACAGGACAGAAGAATAACTATGGCTACACCTTC
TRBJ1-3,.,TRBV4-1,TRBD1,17,CASSRTGWKSSGNTIYF,TGCGCCAGCAGTCGGACAGGGTGGAAGAGCTCTGGAAACACCATATATTTT
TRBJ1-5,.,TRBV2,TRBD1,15,CASRTRTGINQPQHF,TGTGCCAGCAGAACCAGGACAGGAATCAATCAGCCCCAGCATTTT
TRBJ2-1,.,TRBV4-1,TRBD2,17,CASSQGLLAGGLNEQFF,TGCGCCAGCAGCCAAGGGCTACTAGCGGGAGGCCTCAATGAGCAGTTCTTC
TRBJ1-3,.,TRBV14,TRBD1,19,CASSQDHRPGQGAGNTIYF,TGTGCCAGCAGCCAAGATCACAGACCGGGACAGGGGGCAGGAAACACCATATATTTT
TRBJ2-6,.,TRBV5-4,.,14,CASSFESGANVLTF,TGTGCCAGCAGCTTCGAGTCTGGGGCCAACGTCCTGACTTTC
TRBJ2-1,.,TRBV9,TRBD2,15,CASSPNSGRANEQFF,TGTGCCAGCAGCCCCAATAGCGGGAGGGCAAATGAGCAGTTCTTC
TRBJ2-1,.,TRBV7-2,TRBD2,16,CASSPRLAGAGNEQFF,TGTGCCAGCAGCCCCCGACTAGCGGGAGCGGGGAATGAGCAGTTCTTC
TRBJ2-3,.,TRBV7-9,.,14,CASSLGPSTDTQYF,TGTGCCAGCAGCTTAGGGCCGAGCACAGATACGCAGTATTTT
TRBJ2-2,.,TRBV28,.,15,CASAKQGPRAGELFF,TGTGCCAGCGCTAAACAGGGCCCTCGTGCCGGGGAGCTGTTTTTT
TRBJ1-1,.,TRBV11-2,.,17,CASSSRPTLRVISEAFF,TGTGCCAGCAGCTCACGCCCGACACTGAGGGTTATCTCTGAAGCTTTCTTT
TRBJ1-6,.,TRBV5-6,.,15,CASHSGRSYNSPLHF,TGTGCCAGCCACTCCGGGAGGTCCTATAATTCACCCCTCCACTTT
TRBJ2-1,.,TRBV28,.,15,CASSRTELVYNEQFF,TGTGCCAGCAGTCGAACAGAATTAGTCTACAATGAGCAGTTCTTC
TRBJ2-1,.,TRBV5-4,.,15,CASIPGAAGSNEQFF,TGTGCCAGCATCCCGGGAGCGGCGGGGAGCAATGAGCAGTTCTTC
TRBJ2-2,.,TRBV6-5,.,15,CASRRGQKNTGELFF,TGTGCCAGCAGGCGGGGACAGAAGAACACCGGGGAGCTGTTTTTT
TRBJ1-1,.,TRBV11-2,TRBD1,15,CASSFRQGVDTEAFF,TGTGCCAGCAGCTTTCGACAGGGGGTCGACACTGAAGCTTTCTTT
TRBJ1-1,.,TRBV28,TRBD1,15,CASTLGDRENTEAFF,TGTGCCAGCACCTTAGGGGACAGGGAGAACACTGAAGCTTTCTTT
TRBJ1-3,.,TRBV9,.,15,CASSVAHGSGNTIYF,TGTGCCAGCAGCGTAGCTCACGGGAGTGGAAACACCATATATTTT
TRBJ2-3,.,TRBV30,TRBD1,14,CASIRDRGADTQYF,TGTGCCTCTATCAGGGACAGGGGCGCAGATACGCAGTATTTT
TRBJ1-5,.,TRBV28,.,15,CASSLAGDGNQPQHF,TGTGCCAGCAGTTTAGCAGGGGATGGCAATCAGCCCCAGCATTTT
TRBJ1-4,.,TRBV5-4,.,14,CASSLQGRGEKLFF,TGTGCCAGCAGCTTGCAGGGTAGGGGTGAAAAACTGTTTTTT
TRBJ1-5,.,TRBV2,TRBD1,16,CASSDRDRGFNQPQHF,TGTGCCAGCAGTGACCGGGACAGGGGTTTCAATCAGCCCCAGCATTTT
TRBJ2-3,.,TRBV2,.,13,CASTGHYTDTQYF,TGTGCCAGCACGGGACACTACACAGATACGCAGTATTTT
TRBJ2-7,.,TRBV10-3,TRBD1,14,CAIRTGTGGDEQYF,TGTGCCATCAGGACCGGGACAGGGGGCGACGAGCAGTACTTC
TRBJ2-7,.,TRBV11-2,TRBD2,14,CASSLVSGGAEQYF,TGTGCCAGCAGCTTAGTCAGCGGGGGGGCCGAGCAGTACTTC
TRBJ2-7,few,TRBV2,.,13,CASSGSVGVEQYF,TGTGCCAGCAGCGGATCGGTGGGCGTCGAGCAGTACTTC
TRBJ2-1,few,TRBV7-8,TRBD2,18,CASSLVAGTSGRGVEQFF,TGTGCCAGCAGCTTAGTTGCCGGGACTAGCGGGAGAGGGGTTGAGCAGTTCTTC
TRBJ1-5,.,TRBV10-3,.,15,CAISDLGDNSQPQHF,TGTGCCATCAGTGATCTAGGGGACAATAGCCAGCCCCAGCATTTT
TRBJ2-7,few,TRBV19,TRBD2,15,CATGPHGRAGDEQYF,TGTGCCACGGGGCCCCACGGGAGGGCCGGGGACGAGCAGTACTTC
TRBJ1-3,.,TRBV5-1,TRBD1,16,CASSHGQGATGNTIYF,TGCGCCAGCAGCCACGGACAGGGGGCAACTGGAAACACCATATATTTT
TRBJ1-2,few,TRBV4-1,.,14,CASSQEVVNYGYTF,TGCGCCAGCAGCCAAGAGGTAGTAAACTATGGCTACACCTTC
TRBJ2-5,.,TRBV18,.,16,CASSPPQLQARETQYF,TGTGCCAGCTCCCCACCCCAGCTCCAAGCGAGAGAGACCCAGTACTTC
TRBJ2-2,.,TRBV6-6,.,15,CASSYSGVRTGELFF,TGTGCCAGCAGTTACTCAGGGGTCCGCACCGGGGAGCTGTTTTTT
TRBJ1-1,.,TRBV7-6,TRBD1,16,CASSSGPGTGNTEAFF,TGTGCCAGCAGCTCCGGTCCCGGGACAGGGAACACTGAAGCTTTCTTT
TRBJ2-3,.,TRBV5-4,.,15,CASRRDAGSTDTQYF,TGTGCCAGCAGGCGAGACGCAGGGAGCACAGATACGCAGTATTTT
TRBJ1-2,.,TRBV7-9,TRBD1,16,CASSLAGTGGQAGYTF,TGTGCCAGCAGCTTAGCCGGGACAGGAGGTCAAGCGGGCTACACCTTC